Here is one T cell receptor (beta chain) with its context. Its antigen is unknown. Assay used: immunoSEQ multiplex PCR; TCRdb lists only in-frame clones, some missing. The repertoire holds 130,000 or so clones, approximately 89% seen once, with approximately 3.3% in the top ten. The data belong to a study of cytomegalovirus exposure and HLA in healthy donors. Overall study context: The 120 validation repertoires matched the approximately 700 first-cohort repertoires in platform, a later analysis reported.

Germline V gives CDR1 SGHRS, CDR2 YFSETQ. The CDR3 loop spans 16 amino acids. Unmatched junction bases numbered 4, after V lost 4 bases and J lost 0 bases. The study, taken as a whole, reports: It was found in a later analysis that first-cohort TCR clusters tended to co-occur in the 100 to 150 validation repertoires. About 180 TCR beta chains were listed as cytomegalovirus-associated. CMV antigen specificity of a few CMV-associated chains was confirmed in vitro.

The V and J genes are TRBV5-1 and TRBJ1-6; 7 bases agree with TRBD1. The specimen sequenced was PBMCs. The receptor was isolated from a man younger than 40 in good health and CMV-seronegative. This CDR3 is CASSRQGPSYNSPLHF. The CDR3 DNA is TGCGCCAGCAGCCGACAGGGCCCCTCCTATAATTCACCCCTCCACTTT.